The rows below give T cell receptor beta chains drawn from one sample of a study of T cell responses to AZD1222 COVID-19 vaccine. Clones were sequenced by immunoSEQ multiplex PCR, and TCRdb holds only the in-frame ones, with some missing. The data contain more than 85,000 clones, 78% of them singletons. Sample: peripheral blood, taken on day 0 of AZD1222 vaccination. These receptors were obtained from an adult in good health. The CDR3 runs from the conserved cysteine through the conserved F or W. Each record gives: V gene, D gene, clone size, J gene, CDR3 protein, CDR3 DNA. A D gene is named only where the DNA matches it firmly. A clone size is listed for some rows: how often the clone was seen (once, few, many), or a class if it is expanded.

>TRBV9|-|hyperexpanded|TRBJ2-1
CASSVESGSSYNEQFF
TGTGCCAGCAGCGTAGAATCGGGCAGCTCCTACAATGAGCAGTTCTTC
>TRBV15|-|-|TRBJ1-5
CATSSGQGSQPQHF
TGTGCCACCAGCAGCGGGCAAGGCAGTCAGCCCCAGCATTTT
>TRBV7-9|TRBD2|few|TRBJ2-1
CASSHTSGRLNEQFF
TGTGCCAGCAGCCATACTAGCGGGAGGTTAAATGAGCAGTTCTTC
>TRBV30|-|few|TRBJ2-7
CAWSRDWTYEQYF
TGTGCCTGGAGCCGGGACTGGACCTACGAGCAGTACTTC
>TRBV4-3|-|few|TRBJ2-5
CASSQESNPRGTQYF
TGCGCCAGCAGCCAAGAAAGCAACCCAAGGGGGACCCAGTACTTC
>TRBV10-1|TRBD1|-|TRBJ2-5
CASSGTVQETQYF
TGCGCCAGCAGCGGGACAGTACAAGAGACCCAGTACTTC
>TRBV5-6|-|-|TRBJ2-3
CASSRGLSSTDTQYF
TGTGCCAGCAGCCGTGGACTCTCTAGCACAGATACGCAGTATTTT
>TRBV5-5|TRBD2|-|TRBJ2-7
CASSLAAGGPHEQYF
TGTGCCAGCAGCTTGGCAGCGGGAGGGCCACACGAGCAGTACTTC
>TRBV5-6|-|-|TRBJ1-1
CASSLPGVMNTEAFF
TGTGCCAGCAGCTTACCGGGCGTCATGAACACTGAAGCTTTCTTT
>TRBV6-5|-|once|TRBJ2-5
CASKDTKETQYF
TGTGCCAGCAAAGACACTAAAGAGACCCAGTACTTC
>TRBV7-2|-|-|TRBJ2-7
CASSLGYRYYEQYF
TGTGCCAGCAGCTTAGGCTACCGGTACTACGAGCAGTACTTC
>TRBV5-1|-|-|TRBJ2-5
CASSLVGRKQETQYF
TGCGCCAGCAGCTTGGTTGGCCGTAAGCAGGAGACCCAGTACTTC
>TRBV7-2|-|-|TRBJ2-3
CASSHRLVTDTQYF
TGTGCCAGCAGCCACCGACTAGTTACAGATACGCAGTATTTT
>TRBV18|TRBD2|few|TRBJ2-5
CASSELAGETQYF
TGTGCCAGCTCAGAACTAGCGGGAGAGACCCAGTACTTC
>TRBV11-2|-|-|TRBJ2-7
CASSLARESEQYF
TGTGCCAGCAGCTTAGCTCGGGAGTCCGAGCAGTACTTC
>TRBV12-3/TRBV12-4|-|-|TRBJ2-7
CASSHRSVPEQYF
TGTGCCAGCAGCCATCGGTCGGTCCCCGAGCAGTACTTC
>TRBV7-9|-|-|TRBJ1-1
CASSLAGVGTRTEAFF
TGTGCCAGCAGCTTAGCTGGGGTGGGAACGAGGACTGAAGCTTTCTTT
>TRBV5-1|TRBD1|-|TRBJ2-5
CASSWGTAKETQYF
TGCGCCAGCAGCTGGGGGACAGCCAAAGAGACCCAGTACTTC
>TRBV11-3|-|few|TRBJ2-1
CASSSGQAYNEQFF
TGTGCCAGCAGCTCTGGACAAGCCTACAATGAGCAGTTCTTC
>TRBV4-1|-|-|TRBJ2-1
CASSPRGNSYNEQFF
TGCGCCAGCAGCCCCCGGGGCAACTCCTACAATGAGCAGTTCTTC
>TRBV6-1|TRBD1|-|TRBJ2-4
CASREGQGLANIQYF
TGTGCCAGCAGGGAAGGACAGGGATTGGCAAACATTCAGTACTTC
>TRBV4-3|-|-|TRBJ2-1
CASSQEFASNEQFF
TGCGCCAGCAGCCAAGAGTTCGCTAGCAATGAGCAGTTCTTC
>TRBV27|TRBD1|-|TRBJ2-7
CASSLRGTGTYEQYF
TGTGCCAGCAGTTTAAGAGGGACAGGGACATACGAGCAGTACTTC
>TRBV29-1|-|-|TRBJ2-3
CSVEDIEGTDTQYF
TGCAGCGTTGAAGATATAGAAGGGACAGATACGCAGTATTTT
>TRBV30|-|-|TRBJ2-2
CAWFGGSQGTGELFF
TGTGCCTGGTTCGGTGGCTCTCAGGGCACCGGGGAGCTGTTTTTT
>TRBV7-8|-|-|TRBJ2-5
CASSRAGRGETQYF
TGTGCCAGCAGCCGAGCAGGCCGAGGGGAGACCCAGTACTTC
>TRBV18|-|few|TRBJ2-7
CASSDGGLGYEQYF
TGTGCCAGCTCAGATGGGGGGCTGGGCTACGAGCAGTACTTC
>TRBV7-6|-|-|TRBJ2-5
CASSLGAGTQETQYF
TGTGCCAGCAGCTTAGGGGCAGGGACCCAAGAGACCCAGTACTTC
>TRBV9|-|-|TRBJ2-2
CASSVATGSGTGELFF
TGTGCCAGCAGCGTAGCCACAGGTTCGGGCACCGGGGAGCTGTTTTTT
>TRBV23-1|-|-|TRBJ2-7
CASSQGKILSGYEQYF
TGCGCCAGCAGTCAAGGGAAAATATTAAGCGGTTACGAGCAGTACTTC
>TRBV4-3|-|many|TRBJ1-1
CASSRKQDGASEAFF
TGCGCCAGCAGCCGGAAACAGGACGGGGCCTCTGAAGCTTTCTTT
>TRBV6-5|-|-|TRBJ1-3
CASSEESSGNTIYF
TGTGCCAGCAGCGAGGAGAGCTCTGGAAACACCATATATTTT
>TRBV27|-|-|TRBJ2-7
CASSPPRSSYEQYF
TGTGCCAGCAGTCCTCCTCGGAGCTCCTACGAGCAGTACTTC
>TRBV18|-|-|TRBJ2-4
CASSPPLVVDLAKNIQYF
TGTGCCAGCTCACCACCTTTAGTAGTGGACTTAGCCAAAAACATTCAGTACTTC
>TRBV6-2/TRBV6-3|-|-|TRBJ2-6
CASSHGGGANVLTF
TGTGCCAGCAGCCACGGAGGGGGGGCCAACGTCCTGACTTTC
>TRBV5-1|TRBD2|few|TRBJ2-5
CASSEGTSGNPSQETQYF
TGCGCCAGCAGCGAGGGGACTAGCGGGAACCCGAGCCAAGAGACCCAGTACTTC
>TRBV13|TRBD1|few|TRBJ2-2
CASSLVGTGDNTGELFF
TGTGCCAGCAGCTTAGTAGGGACAGGGGACAACACCGGGGAGCTGTTTTTT
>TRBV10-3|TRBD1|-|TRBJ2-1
CAINPGLDRDRANEQFF
TGTGCCATCAATCCGGGTCTAGACCGGGACAGGGCTAATGAGCAGTTCTTC
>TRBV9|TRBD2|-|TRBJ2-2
CASSARPTSGRAFGELFF
TGTGCCAGCAGCGCGCGACCGACTAGCGGGAGGGCCTTCGGGGAGCTGTTTTTT
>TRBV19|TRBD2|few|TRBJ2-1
CASSTSGLAANEQFF
TGTGCCAGTAGTACCTCGGGACTAGCGGCCAATGAGCAGTTCTTC
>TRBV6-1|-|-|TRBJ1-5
CASSEDPGPQHF
TGTGCCAGCAGTGAAGACCCAGGGCCCCAGCATTTT
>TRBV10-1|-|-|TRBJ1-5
CASSGGADQPQHF
TGCGCCAGCAGTGGGGGGGCGGATCAGCCCCAGCATTTT
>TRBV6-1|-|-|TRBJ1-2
CASSDLGGGYTF
TGTGCCAGCAGTGATCTCGGGGGCGGCTACACCTTC
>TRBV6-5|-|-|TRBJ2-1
CASRGSYNEQFF
TGTGCCAGCAGGGGCTCCTACAATGAGCAGTTCTTC
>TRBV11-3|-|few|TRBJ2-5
CASSLRGGSGTQYF
TGTGCCAGCAGCTTAAGAGGCGGCTCGGGGACCCAGTACTTC
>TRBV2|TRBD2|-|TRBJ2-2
CASRGGLGLAGGGANTGELFF
TGTGCCAGCCGTGGCGGCCTGGGACTAGCGGGAGGGGGAGCGAACACCGGGGAGCTGTTTTTT
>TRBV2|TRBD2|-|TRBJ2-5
CASSESLAGSSETQYF
TGTGCCAGCAGTGAATCACTAGCGGGATCGTCAGAGACCCAGTACTTC
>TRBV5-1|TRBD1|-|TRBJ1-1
CASSLNAGTGTLSTEAFF
TGCGCCAGCAGCCTAAACGCCGGGACAGGGACCCTCAGCACTGAAGCTTTCTTT
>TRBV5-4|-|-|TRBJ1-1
CASSLRGGGTEAFF
TGTGCCAGCAGCTTGAGAGGGGGAGGCACTGAAGCTTTCTTT
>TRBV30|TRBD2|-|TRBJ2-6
CAWSTPGRREGTGANVLTF
TGTGCCTGGAGTACCCCTGGGAGGCGGGAGGGCACCGGGGCCAACGTCCTGACTTTC
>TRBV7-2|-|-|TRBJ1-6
CASSSRQTRPLHF
TGTGCCAGCAGCTCGAGACAGACCAGACCCCTCCACTTT
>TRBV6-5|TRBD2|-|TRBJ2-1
CASRLAGGPNEQFF
TGTGCCAGCAGACTAGCGGGAGGGCCGAATGAGCAGTTCTTC
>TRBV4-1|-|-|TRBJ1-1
CASSQDGRGRVDGRVNTEAFF
TGCGCCAGCAGCCAAGATGGTAGGGGCAGGGTCGATGGCAGGGTGAACACTGAAGCTTTCTTT
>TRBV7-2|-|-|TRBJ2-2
CASSLALIGRANTGELFF
TGTGCCAGCAGCTTAGCGCTTATCGGGCGCGCGAACACCGGGGAGCTGTTTTTT
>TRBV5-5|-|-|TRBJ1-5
CASSSSFDQPQHF
TGTGCCAGCAGCTCCTCATTCGATCAGCCCCAGCATTTT